The rows below give T cell receptor beta chains drawn from one sample of a study of beta chain features in type 1 diabetes. Here immunoSEQ multiplex PCR was the method, and the copy in TCRdb shows in-frame clones only, minus some. This table has almost 350,000 clones, around 8% appearing once. The sequencing input was central memory CD4+ T cells from blood. The receptors were sampled from a woman younger than 35 in good health. Each CDR3 is given with its conserved first and last residue. Each record gives: D gene, J gene, clone size, V gene, CDR3 DNA, CDR3 protein. A D gene is named only where the DNA matches it firmly. Size tells how often a clone was seen (once, few, many) or the class of an expanded clone, and some rows leave it out.

>NA|TRBJ2-5|NA|TRBV6-5
TGTGCCAGCAGTTTCCGATCTAGCGAACAAGAGACCCAGTACTTC
CASSFRSSEQETQYF
>TRBD1|TRBJ2-7|many|TRBV4-1
TGCGCCAGCAGCCAAGAAGGGACAGGGGCTGGCGAGCAGTACTTC
CASSQEGTGAGEQYF
>TRBD2|TRBJ2-1|NA|TRBV28
TGTGCCAGCAGTCGGACTAGCGGGGGCTTATACAATGAGCAGTTCTTC
CASSRTSGGLYNEQFF
>NA|TRBJ2-1|few|TRBV7-2
TGTGCCAGCAGCACAATAGCGGATACCTACAATGAGCAGTTCTTC
CASSTIADTYNEQFF
>NA|TRBJ2-7|NA|TRBV18
TGTGCCAGCTCACCGACAGGGAGGGGACAAGGCTACGAGCAGTACTTC
CASSPTGRGQGYEQYF
>TRBD1|TRBJ2-1|NA|TRBV28
TGTGCCAGCAGTTTGAACCCGGGACAGGGAAAGGGTGAGCAGTTCTTC
CASSLNPGQGKGEQFF
>NA|TRBJ1-5|NA|TRBV5-4
TGTGCCAGCAACAGGTTGGCTAGCAATCAGCCCCAGCATTTT
CASNRLASNQPQHF
>NA|TRBJ2-4|NA|TRBV7-3
TGTGCCAGCAGCCATCTAGTAGCCAAAAACATTCAGTACTTC
CASSHLVAKNIQYF
>NA|TRBJ1-1|NA|TRBV4-2
TGTGCCAGCAGCCCGGCCCCCAGGGGTTTGGCTGAAGCTTTCTTT
CASSPAPRGLAEAFF
>NA|TRBJ1-1|NA|TRBV11-2
TGTGCCAGCAGCTTAGCGGGGGGTACTGAAGCTTTCTTT
CASSLAGGTEAFF
>TRBD2|TRBJ2-4|NA|TRBV29-1
TGCAGCGTTGAAGGGGTTAGCGGGAGGGCCTACGCCAAAAACATTCAGTACTTC
CSVEGVSGRAYAKNIQYF
>TRBD2|TRBJ2-3|many|TRBV28
TGTGCCAGCAGACCTACCGGGACTAGCGGGAAAGATACGCAGTATTTT
CASRPTGTSGKDTQYF
>NA|TRBJ2-5|many|TRBV2
TGTGCCAGCAGTGGAGTCGCAGGGGCTGGGGAGACCCAGTACTTC
CASSGVAGAGETQYF
>NA|TRBJ2-7|NA|TRBV9
TGTGCCAGCAGCCCTCGGGGGGACAGATTAACCTACGAGCAGTACTTC
CASSPRGDRLTYEQYF
>NA|TRBJ1-3|NA|TRBV5-4
TGTGCCAGCAGCTTGGGGGGTGATCGGGCTGGAAACACCATATATTTT
CASSLGGDRAGNTIYF
>TRBD2|TRBJ2-7|few|TRBV27
TGTGCCAGCAGCCTTGGACTAGCTGAAACCTACGAGCAGTACTTC
CASSLGLAETYEQYF
>NA|TRBJ2-1|many|TRBV5-4
TGTGCCAGCAGCAGCGAACCGGGACCGGGCAATGAGCAGTTCTTC
CASSSEPGPGNEQFF
>TRBD1|TRBJ2-3|NA|TRBV7-9
TGTGCCAGCAGCTCCATACAGGGGGAGAGCACAGATACGCAGTATTTT
CASSSIQGESTDTQYF
>NA|TRBJ2-1|NA|TRBV11-2
TGTGCCAGCAGCACCCCTAGGCCATCCTACAATGAGCAGTTCTTC
CASSTPRPSYNEQFF
>TRBD2|TRBJ2-5|NA|TRBV7-9
TGTGCCAGCAGCGCAGGTCGAGTTAATAGCGGGAGTACGCCGGAGACCCAGTACTTC
CASSAGRVNSGSTPETQYF
>TRBD2|TRBJ2-1|few|TRBV28
TGTGCCAGCAGGGGGACTACTAGCGGGAGGGTGCATGAGCAGTTCTTC
CASRGTTSGRVHEQFF
>NA|TRBJ1-5|NA|TRBV27
TGTGCCAGCAGCGGACAAGGGAATCCTAGCAATCAGCCCCAGCATTTT
CASSGQGNPSNQPQHF
>TRBD2|TRBJ2-3|NA|TRBV15
TGTGCCACCAGCAGAGAGCTAGGACTAGCAGAAGATACGCAGTATTTT
CATSRELGLAEDTQYF
>TRBD1|TRBJ1-1|few|TRBV7-2
TGTGCCAGCAGCTTAACAGGGGGCACTGAAGCTTTCTTT
CASSLTGGTEAFF
>NA|TRBJ1-4|NA|TRBV28
TGTGCCAGCAGTATCTATAATGAAAAACTGTTTTTT
CASSIYNEKLFF
>NA|TRBJ1-1|few|TRBV27
TGTGCCAGCAGTCCACTCGGGATCGAAACCGATGAAGCTTTCTTT
CASSPLGIETDEAFF
>NA|TRBJ1-2|many|TRBV5-5
TGTGCCAGCAGCCCCGACGTGGGGAGTCTTTCTGGCTACACCTTC
CASSPDVGSLSGYTF
>TRBD1|TRBJ2-7|NA|TRBV2
TGTGCCAGCGACGGACAGGGCTACGAGCAGTACTTC
CASDGQGYEQYF
>TRBD2|TRBJ2-1|few|TRBV27
TGTGCCAGCAGGGCGCTGAGGACTAGCGGGAGGGCCGGTTTCTTCCACAATGAGCAGTTCTTC
CASRALRTSGRAGFFHNEQFF
>NA|TRBJ2-6|few|TRBV28
TGTGCCAGCAAAGACAGCTCTGGGGCCAACGTCCTGACTTTC
CASKDSSGANVLTF
>NA|TRBJ1-3|NA|TRBV6-1
TGTGCCAGCCGGACAGATGGAAACACCATATATTTT
CASRTDGNTIYF
>TRBD1|TRBJ1-2|NA|TRBV7-2
TGTGCCAGCAGCAAAGGGGGCGCGACAATCGCCTATGGCTACACCTTC
CASSKGGATIAYGYTF
>TRBD1|TRBJ2-7|few|TRBV29-1
TGCAGTGCTAGGGACAGGGTTGCCGAGCAGTACTTC
CSARDRVAEQYF
>NA|TRBJ2-7|few|TRBV7-9
TGTGCCAGCAGCTTAGCGGGGTGGCAGCGTTACGAGCAGTACTTC
CASSLAGWQRYEQYF
>NA|TRBJ1-2|NA|TRBV5-6
TGTGCCAGCAGCCCACAGGGACGGAGCTACACCTTC
CASSPQGRSYTF
>NA|TRBJ2-7|NA|TRBV28
TGTGCCAGCAGATCTGGCGGGACGGGCTCCTACGAGCAGTACTTC
CASRSGGTGSYEQYF
>TRBD2|TRBJ2-1|NA|TRBV7-2
TGTGCCAGCAGCTTAACTCTTAGCGGGGTAACTTGGGGCAATGAGCAGTTCTTC
CASSLTLSGVTWGNEQFF
>NA|TRBJ2-3|few|TRBV29-1
TGCAGCGTCCTCCTACAATGGGGGACAGATACGCAGTATTTT
CSVLLQWGTDTQYF
>NA|TRBJ1-5|few|TRBV30
TGTGCCTGGACCGCGGACCGTAGCAATCAGCCCCAGCATTTT
CAWTADRSNQPQHF
>TRBD1|TRBJ2-5|NA|TRBV18
TGTGCCAGCTCCCGAGGACAGGTCCAAGAGACCCAGTACTTC
CASSRGQVQETQYF
>NA|TRBJ2-4|NA|TRBV18
TGTGCCAGCTCACCCCGCGAGTGGCTAGCAGGCGTAGCCAAAAACATTCAGTACTTC
CASSPREWLAGVAKNIQYF
>NA|TRBJ2-6|few|TRBV7-2
TGTGCCAGCAGCTTAGCTTACTCTGCTGGGGCCAACGTCCTGACTTTC
CASSLAYSAGANVLTF
>NA|TRBJ2-6|NA|TRBV6-1
TGTGCCAGCAGTGCCAGGGACCGGCGCTCTGGGGCCAACGTCCTGACTTTC
CASSARDRRSGANVLTF
>NA|TRBJ2-1|few|TRBV7-9
TGTGCCAGCAGCTTATACGGGAGCTCCTACAATGAGCAGTTCTTC
CASSLYGSSYNEQFF
>NA|TRBJ1-5|NA|TRBV28
TGTGCCAGCAGTTTAGGAAAGGGGAATCAGCCCCAGCATTTT
CASSLGKGNQPQHF